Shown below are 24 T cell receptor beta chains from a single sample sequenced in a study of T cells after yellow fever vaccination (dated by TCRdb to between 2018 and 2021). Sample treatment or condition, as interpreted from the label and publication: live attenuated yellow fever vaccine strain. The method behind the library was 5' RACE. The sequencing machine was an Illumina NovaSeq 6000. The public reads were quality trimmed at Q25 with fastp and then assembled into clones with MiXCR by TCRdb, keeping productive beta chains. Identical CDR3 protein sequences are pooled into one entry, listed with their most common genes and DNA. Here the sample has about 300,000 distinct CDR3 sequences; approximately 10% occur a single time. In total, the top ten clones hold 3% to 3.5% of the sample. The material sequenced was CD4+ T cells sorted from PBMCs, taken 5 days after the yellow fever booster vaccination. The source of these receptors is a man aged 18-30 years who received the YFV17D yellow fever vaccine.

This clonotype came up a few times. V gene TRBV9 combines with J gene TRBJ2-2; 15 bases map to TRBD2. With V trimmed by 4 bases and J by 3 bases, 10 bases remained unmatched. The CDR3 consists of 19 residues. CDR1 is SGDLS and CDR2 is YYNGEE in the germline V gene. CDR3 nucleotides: TGTGCCAGCAGCCCGGTCCTGGGACTAGCGGGGGGAGACACCGGGGAGCTGTTTTTT. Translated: CASSPVLGLAGGDTGELFF.

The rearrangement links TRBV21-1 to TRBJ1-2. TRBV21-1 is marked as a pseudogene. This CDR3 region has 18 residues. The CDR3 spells CASSKVEGITLRSYGYTF. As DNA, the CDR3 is TGTGCCAGCAGCAAAGTTGAGGGTATAACCCTACGGAGCTATGGCTACACCTTC.

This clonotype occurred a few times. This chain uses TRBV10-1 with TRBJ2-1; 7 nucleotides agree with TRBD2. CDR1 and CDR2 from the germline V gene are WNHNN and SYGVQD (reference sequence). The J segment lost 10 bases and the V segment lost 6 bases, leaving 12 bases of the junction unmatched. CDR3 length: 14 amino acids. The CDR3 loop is CASSGGSEVREQFF. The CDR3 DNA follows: TGCGCCAGCAGCGGGGGGTCCGAGGTGAGGGAGCAGTTCTTC.

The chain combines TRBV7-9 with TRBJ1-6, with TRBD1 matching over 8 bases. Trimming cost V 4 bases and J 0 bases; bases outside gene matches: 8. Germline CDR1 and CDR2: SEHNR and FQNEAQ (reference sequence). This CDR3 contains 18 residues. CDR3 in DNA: TGTGCCAGCAGCTCTGACAGGGGCCAGAGCTCCTATAATTCACCCCTCCACTTT. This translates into CASSSDRGQSSYNSPLHF.

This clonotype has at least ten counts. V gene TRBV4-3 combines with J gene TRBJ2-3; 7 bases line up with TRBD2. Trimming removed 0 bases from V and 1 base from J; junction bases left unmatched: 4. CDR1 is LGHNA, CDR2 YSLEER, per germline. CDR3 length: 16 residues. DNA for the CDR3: TGCGCCAGCAGCCAAGATCCTCGGGGGGGCACAGATACGCAGTATTTT. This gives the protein CASSQDPRGGTDTQYF.

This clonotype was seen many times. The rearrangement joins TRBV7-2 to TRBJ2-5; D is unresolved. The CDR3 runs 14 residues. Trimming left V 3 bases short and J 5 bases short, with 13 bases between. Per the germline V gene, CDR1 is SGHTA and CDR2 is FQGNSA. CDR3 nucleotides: TGTGCCAGCAGCTTTACCAGAGGAGTGGAGACCCAGTACTTC. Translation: CASSFTRGVETQYF.

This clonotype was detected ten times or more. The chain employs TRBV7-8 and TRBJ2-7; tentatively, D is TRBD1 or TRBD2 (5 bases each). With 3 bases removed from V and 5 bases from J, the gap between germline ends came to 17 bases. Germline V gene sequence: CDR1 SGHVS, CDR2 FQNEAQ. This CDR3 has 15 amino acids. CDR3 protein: CASSFSGQLPHEQYF. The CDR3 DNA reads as TGTGCCAGCAGCTTTTCGGGGCAACTCCCCCACGAGCAGTACTTC. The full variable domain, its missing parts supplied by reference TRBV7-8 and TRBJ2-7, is GAGVSQSPRYKVAKRGQDVALRCDPISGHVSLFWYQQALGQGPEFLTYFQNEAQLDKSGLPSDRFFAERPEGSVSTLKIQRTQQEDSAVYLCASSFSGQLPHEQYFGPGTRLTVT.

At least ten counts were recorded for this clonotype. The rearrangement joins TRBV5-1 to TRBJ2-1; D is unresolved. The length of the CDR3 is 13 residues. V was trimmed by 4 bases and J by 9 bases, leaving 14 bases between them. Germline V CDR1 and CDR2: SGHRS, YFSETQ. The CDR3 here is CASSRVLVGEQFF. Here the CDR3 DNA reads TGCGCCAGCAGCCGTGTTCTAGTGGGTGAGCAGTTCTTC.

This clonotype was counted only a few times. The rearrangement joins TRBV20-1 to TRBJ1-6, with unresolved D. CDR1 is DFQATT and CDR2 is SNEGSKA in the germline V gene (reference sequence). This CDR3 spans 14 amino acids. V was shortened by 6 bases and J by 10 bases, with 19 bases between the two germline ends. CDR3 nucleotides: TGCAGTGCCCCCCGCGTCCCGGCAAGCTCACCCCTCCACTTT. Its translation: CSAPRVPASSPLHF.

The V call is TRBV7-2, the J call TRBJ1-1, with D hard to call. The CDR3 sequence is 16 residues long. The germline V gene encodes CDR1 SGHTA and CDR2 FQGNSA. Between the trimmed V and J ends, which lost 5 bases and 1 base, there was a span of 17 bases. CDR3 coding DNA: TGTGCCAGCAGCCAACCACCTCCCCATGGGAACACTGAAGCTTTCTTT. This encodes CASSQPPPHGNTEAFF.

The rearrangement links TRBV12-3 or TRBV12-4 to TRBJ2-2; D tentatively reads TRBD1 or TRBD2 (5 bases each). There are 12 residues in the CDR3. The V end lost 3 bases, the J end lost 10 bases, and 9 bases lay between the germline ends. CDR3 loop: CASSFGDEELFF. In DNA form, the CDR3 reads TGTGCCAGCAGTTTTGGGGACGAGGAGCTGTTTTTT.

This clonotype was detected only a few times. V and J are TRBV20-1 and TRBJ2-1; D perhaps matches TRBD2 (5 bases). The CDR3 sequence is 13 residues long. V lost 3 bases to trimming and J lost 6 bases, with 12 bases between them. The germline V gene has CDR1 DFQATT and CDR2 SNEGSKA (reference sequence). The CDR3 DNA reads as TGCAGTGCTAGGGTAGCGAGCTCCAATGAGCAGTTCTTC. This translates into CSARVASSNEQFF.

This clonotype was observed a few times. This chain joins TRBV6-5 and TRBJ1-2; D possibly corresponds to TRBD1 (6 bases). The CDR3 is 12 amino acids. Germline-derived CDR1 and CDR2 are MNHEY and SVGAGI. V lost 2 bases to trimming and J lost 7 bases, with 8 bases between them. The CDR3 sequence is CASSYGGRGYTF. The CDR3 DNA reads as TGTGCCAGCAGTTACGGGGGCCGTGGCTACACCTTC.

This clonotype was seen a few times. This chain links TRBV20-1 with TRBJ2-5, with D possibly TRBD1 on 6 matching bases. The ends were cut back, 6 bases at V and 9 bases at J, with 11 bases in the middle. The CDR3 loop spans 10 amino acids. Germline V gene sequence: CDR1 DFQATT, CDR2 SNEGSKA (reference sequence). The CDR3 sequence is CSAFGGAQYF. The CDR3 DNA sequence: TGCAGTGCATTTGGGGGCGCCCAGTACTTC.

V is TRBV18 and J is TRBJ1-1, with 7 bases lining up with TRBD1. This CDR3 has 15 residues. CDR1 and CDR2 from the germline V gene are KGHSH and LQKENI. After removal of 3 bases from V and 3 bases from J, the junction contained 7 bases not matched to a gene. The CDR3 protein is CASSPRGPGDTEAFF. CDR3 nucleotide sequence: TGTGCCAGCTCACCTAGGGGGCCCGGTGACACTGAAGCTTTCTTT.

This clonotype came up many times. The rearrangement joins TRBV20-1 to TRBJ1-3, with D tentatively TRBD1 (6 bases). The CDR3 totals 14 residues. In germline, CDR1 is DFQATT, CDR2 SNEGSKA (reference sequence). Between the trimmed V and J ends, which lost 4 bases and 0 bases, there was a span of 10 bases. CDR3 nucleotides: TGCAGTGCTAAAGACAGGACCTCTGGAAACACCATATATTTT. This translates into CSAKDRTSGNTIYF.

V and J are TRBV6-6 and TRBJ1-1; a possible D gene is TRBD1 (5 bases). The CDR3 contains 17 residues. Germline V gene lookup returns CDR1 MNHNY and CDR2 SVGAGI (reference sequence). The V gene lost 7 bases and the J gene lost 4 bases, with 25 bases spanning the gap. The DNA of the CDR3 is TGTGCCAGCACCTACGGGAGTCGTGGCGGAGGGGTCACTGAAGCTTTCTTT. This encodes CASTYGSRGGGVTEAFF.

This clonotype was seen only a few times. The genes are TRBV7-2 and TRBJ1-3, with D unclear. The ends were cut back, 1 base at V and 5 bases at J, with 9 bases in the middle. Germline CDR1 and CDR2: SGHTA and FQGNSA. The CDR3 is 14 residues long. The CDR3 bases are TGTGCCAGCAGCTTAGGTCCAGCGCGAAACACCATATATTTT. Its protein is CASSLGPARNTIYF.

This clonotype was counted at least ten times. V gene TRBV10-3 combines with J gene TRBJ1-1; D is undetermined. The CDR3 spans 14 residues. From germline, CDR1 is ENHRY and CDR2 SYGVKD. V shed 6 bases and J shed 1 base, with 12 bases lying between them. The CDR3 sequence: CAIRETQRNTEAFF. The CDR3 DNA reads TGTGCCATCAGGGAGACACAGAGGAACACTGAAGCTTTCTTT.

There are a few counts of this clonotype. This chain's CDR3 is CAISQTEPGINEKLFF. CDR3 bases: TGTGCCATCAGTCAGACAGAGCCCGGGATTAATGAAAAACTGTTTTTT. The V call is TRBV10-3, the J call TRBJ1-4; tentatively, D is TRBD1 (5 bases). There are 16 residues in the CDR3. Trimming pared 5 bases from V and 4 bases from J, leaving 17 bases between. The V gene's germline CDR1 is ENHRY and CDR2 SYGVKD.

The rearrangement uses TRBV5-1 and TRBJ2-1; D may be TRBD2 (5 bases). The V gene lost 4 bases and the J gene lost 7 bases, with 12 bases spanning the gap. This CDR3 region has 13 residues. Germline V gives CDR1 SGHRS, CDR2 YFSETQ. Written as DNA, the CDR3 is TGCGCCAGCAGCGCCGGACTGGGGAATGAGCAGTTCTTC. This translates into CASSAGLGNEQFF.

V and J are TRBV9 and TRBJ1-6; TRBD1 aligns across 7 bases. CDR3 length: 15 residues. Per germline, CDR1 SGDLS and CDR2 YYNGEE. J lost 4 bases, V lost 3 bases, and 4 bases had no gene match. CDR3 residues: CASSASGQYNSPLHF. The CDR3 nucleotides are TGTGCCAGCAGCGCTTCGGGACAGTATAATTCACCCCTCCACTTT.

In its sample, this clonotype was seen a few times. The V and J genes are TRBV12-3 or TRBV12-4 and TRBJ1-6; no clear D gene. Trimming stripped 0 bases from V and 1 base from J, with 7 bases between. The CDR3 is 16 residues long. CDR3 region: CASSLARMSYNSPLHF. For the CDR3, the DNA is TGTGCCAGCAGTTTAGCGCGGATGTCCTATAATTCACCCCTCCACTTT.

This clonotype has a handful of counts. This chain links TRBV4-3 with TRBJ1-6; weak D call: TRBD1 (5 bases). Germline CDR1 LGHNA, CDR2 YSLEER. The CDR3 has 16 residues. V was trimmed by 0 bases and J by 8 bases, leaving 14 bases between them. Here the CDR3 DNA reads TGCGCCAGCAGCCAAGATGGGGGGTCAGCGTATTCACCCCTCCACTTT. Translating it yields CASSQDGGSAYSPLHF.